The 32 T cell receptor beta chains below all came from one sample that was sequenced in a study of a mutant IDH1 vaccine in newly diagnosed glioma. For these receptors, no antigen is known. Produced via immunoSEQ multiplex PCR; TCRdb's table is partial and in-frame only. The data contain roughly 110,000 clones, roughly 90% of them singletons. Noted time point: week 11, during vaccination. Doses of 300 ug of mutant IDH1 20-mer peptide were given with topical imiquimod. The specimen was PBMCs, collected from a glioma patient whose treatment included an IDH1 peptide vaccine. The receptors shown here come from a woman aged 45-65 years with glioma.

This clone has only a few counts. The chain has TRBV7-8 and TRBJ1-1; 8 bases agree with TRBD1. With 5 bases clipped from V and 4 bases from J, the junction kept 9 bases outside the gene matches. The CDR3 is made up of 15 amino acids. CDR1 SGHVS and CDR2 FQNEAQ come from the germline V gene. CDR3 loop: CASSEIQGGITEAFF. The CDR3 DNA reads TGTGCCAGCAGCGAAATACAGGGGGGGATCACTGAAGCTTTCTTT.

The chain couples TRBV6-5 to TRBJ2-5, with D tentatively TRBD2 (5 bases). The V end lost 6 bases, the J end lost 11 bases, and 22 bases lay between the germline ends. Germline CDR1 and CDR2: MNHEY and SVGAGI. The CDR3 is 14 amino acids. CDR3 nucleotides: TGTGCCAGCAGGGGAACCCCTCCGACCTGGGAGCAGTACTTC. Translated, it gives CASRGTPPTWEQYF.

V gene TRBV5-1 combines with J gene TRBJ2-2, with 7 bases identical to TRBD1. Germline V gene data show CDR1 as SGHRS and CDR2 as YFSETQ. CDR3 length: 15 residues. V gave up 3 bases and J gave up 3 bases; unmatched junction bases: 5. The CDR3 protein is CASSSGQVDTGELFF. In DNA form, the CDR3 reads TGCGCCAGCAGCTCCGGACAGGTAGACACCGGGGAGCTGTTTTTT.

This chain connects TRBV19 to TRBJ1-2, with 7 bases lining up with TRBD1. V lost 3 bases to trimming and J lost 4 bases; unmatched junction nucleotides: 5. Germline CDR1 and CDR2: LNHDA and SQIVND (reference sequence). The CDR3 spans 14 residues. CDR3 in DNA: TGTGCCAGTAGTATCCCGACAGGGAGCTATGGCTACACCTTC. Translation gives CASSIPTGSYGYTF.

This rearrangement joins TRBV28 to TRBJ2-7; D is tentatively TRBD1 or TRBD2 (5 bases each). Trimming took off 6 bases at V and 0 bases at J, with 15 bases between the two ends. This CDR3 has 15 residues. Germline assignment: CDR1 MDHEN and CDR2 SYDVKM. CDR3 DNA sequence: TGTGCCAGCAGCCTATGGGCAGGGAGCTCCTACGAGCAGTACTTC. Translated: CASSLWAGSSYEQYF.

V is TRBV11-2 and J is TRBJ2-1, with 12 positions matching TRBD2. Looked up from germline, CDR1 is SGHAT and CDR2 is FQNNGV. CDR3 length: 17 amino acids. V lost 3 bases and J lost 5; bases outside the gene matches: 8. CDR3 residues: CASSLTGTSGRNNEQFF. The CDR3 nucleotides read TGTGCCAGCAGCTTGACCGGGACTAGCGGGCGAAACAATGAGCAGTTCTTC.

This sequence joins TRBV15 and TRBJ1-5; 9 positions agree with TRBD1. This CDR3 spans 20 amino acids. Germline V CDR1 and CDR2: LNHNV, YYDKDF (reference sequence). Trimming took 1 base from V and 0 from J; bases not matched to a gene: 13. For the CDR3, the DNA is TGTGCCACCAGCAGAGTGATTGAGGGGAACAGGGGGCATAGCAATCAGCCCCAGCATTTT. It encodes CATSRVIEGNRGHSNQPQHF.

V and J are TRBV7-8 and TRBJ2-7, with 8 bases fitting TRBD2. With 4 bases clipped from V and 3 bases from J, the junction kept 5 bases outside the gene matches. Germline V lookup: CDR1 SGHVS, CDR2 FQNEAQ. The CDR3 spans 14 residues. CDR3: CASSSSAGVYEQYF. The CDR3 DNA is TGTGCCAGCAGCTCGTCAGCGGGAGTCTACGAGCAGTACTTC.

V usage is TRBV20-1 and J usage is TRBJ1-2; no reliable D call. Between the trimmed V and J ends, which lost 4 bases and 1 base, there was a span of 4 bases. The germline V gene has CDR1 DFQATT and CDR2 SNEGSKA (reference sequence). CDR3 length equals 11 residues. The CDR3 sequence: CSATGNYGYTF. The CDR3 DNA sequence: TGCAGTGCTACTGGTAACTATGGCTACACCTTC.

This clone appeared once. This chain connects TRBV14 to TRBJ1-1, with D tentatively TRBD1 (5 bases). CDR3 length equals 15 residues. Trimming took off 8 bases at V and 2 bases at J, with 18 bases between the two ends. Germline V gives CDR1 SGHDN, CDR2 FVKESK. CDR3 nucleotides: TGTGCCAGCTTCCCTATACCGGGACCTAACACTGAAGCTTTCTTT. It codes for CASFPIPGPNTEAFF.

This chain joins TRBV5-5 and TRBJ2-1, with D perhaps TRBD2 (5 bases). This CDR3 is built from 15 residues. CDR1 is SGHKS, CDR2 YYEKEE, per germline (reference sequence). Trimming shortened V by 0 bases and J by 4 bases, and 11 bases separated the two germline ends. This CDR3 reads CASSLEGSEYNEQFF. The CDR3 bases are TGTGCCAGCAGCTTGGAGGGTAGCGAGTACAATGAGCAGTTCTTC.

V usage is TRBV6-1 and J usage is TRBJ1-3; no firm D call. The germline V gene has CDR1 MNHNS and CDR2 SASEGT. With 2 bases removed from V and 0 bases from J, the gap between germline ends came to 8 bases. The CDR3 extends over 15 amino acids. CDR3 residues: CASSETTSSGNTIYF. CDR3 coding DNA: TGTGCCAGCAGTGAAACTACTTCCTCTGGAAACACCATATATTTT.

The CDR3 region is CASSEAAQSGNTIYF. In DNA form, the CDR3 reads TGTGCCAGCAGTGAAGCTGCACAGAGTGGAAACACCATATATTTT. The chain employs TRBV6-1 and TRBJ1-3; D is unresolved. V shed 0 bases and J shed 3 bases, with 9 bases lying between them. Germline CDR1 MNHNS, CDR2 SASEGT. There are 15 residues in the CDR3.

The rearrangement joins TRBV5-1 to TRBJ2-5; 8 nucleotides agree with TRBD1. This CDR3 has 14 amino acids. Looked up from germline, CDR1 is SGHRS and CDR2 is YFSETQ. The J segment lost 2 bases and the V segment lost 7 bases, leaving 7 bases of the junction unmatched. The CDR3 reads CASHRDRPQETQYF. DNA for the CDR3: TGCGCCAGCCACCGGGACAGGCCTCAAGAGACCCAGTACTTC.

This chain links TRBV2 with TRBJ2-3; D not resolved. The CDR3 contains 13 residues. V shed 0 bases and J shed 5 bases, with 6 bases lying between them. The germline CDR1 and CDR2 sequences are SNHLY and FYNNEI. The CDR3 bases are TGTGCCAGCAGTGAAGCTGAAGGAGATACGCAGTATTTT. Translation: CASSEAEGDTQYF. Variable domain in full (rest from reference TRBV2 and TRBJ2-3): EPEVTQTPSHQVTQMGQEVILRCVPISNHLYFYWYRQILGQKVEFLVSFYNNEISEKSEIFDDQFSVERPDGSNFTLKIRSTKLEDSAMYFCASSEAEGDTQYFGPGTRLTVL.

The chain links TRBV5-6 to TRBJ2-7; D is undetermined. CDR1 and CDR2 (germline): SGHDT, YYEEEE. The CDR3 totals 18 residues. V was shortened by 5 bases and J by 6 bases, with 30 bases between the two germline ends. As DNA, the CDR3 is TGTGCCAGCAGTTTCGGTGCCGCCTCGATCGCGGCGGTTTTCGAGCAGTACTTC. Translating gives CASSFGAASIAAVFEQYF. Based on the CDR3 plus reference TRBV5-6 and TRBJ2-7, the full variable domain is DAGVTQSPTHLIKTRGQQVTLRCSPKSGHDTVSWYQQALGQGPQFIFQYYEEEERQRGNFPDRFSGHQFPNYSSELNVNALLLGDSALYLCASSFGAASIAAVFEQYFGPGTRLTVT.

The chain is built from TRBV7-9 and TRBJ1-1, with 7 bases lining up with TRBD1. V was clipped by 2 bases and J by 0 bases; unmatched bases: 6. The CDR3 is 16 residues long. The V gene's germline CDR1 is SEHNR and CDR2 FQNEAQ (reference sequence). CDR3 sequence (DNA): TGTGCCAGCAGCTTAACGGTCGGACAGGTGAACACTGAAGCTTTCTTT. This codes for CASSLTVGQVNTEAFF.

This clone turned up a few times. This chain uses TRBV10-2 with TRBJ2-3; the match to TRBD2 covers 12 bases. V lost 3 bases, J lost 5 bases, and 6 bases stayed unmatched. Germline-derived CDR1 and CDR2 are WSHSY and SAAADI. The CDR3 contains 16 residues. CDR3 in amino acids: CASSDRLAGERDTQYF. CDR3 nucleotides: TGCGCCAGCAGTGATCGACTAGCGGGAGAGAGAGATACGCAGTATTTT.

The chain has TRBV2 and TRBJ2-3; 12 bases match TRBD2. CDR3 size: 16 residues. The germline V gene encodes CDR1 SNHLY and CDR2 FYNNEI. V was pared by 7 bases and J by 6 bases, with 11 bases of the junction left unmatched. Here the CDR3 DNA reads TGTGCCAGCACCGATTCTAGCGGGAGGGCCAGGGATACGCAGTATTTT. Translating it yields CASTDSSGRARDTQYF.

This clone was detected only once. The chain uses TRBV5-1 and TRBJ2-1; 11 positions agree with TRBD2. V lost 0 bases to trimming and J lost 7 bases; unmatched junction nucleotides: 3. This CDR3 has 15 residues. The V gene's germline CDR1 is SGHRS and CDR2 YFSETQ. The CDR3 here is CASSLELAGVNEQFF. CDR3 nucleotide sequence: TGCGCCAGCAGCTTGGAACTAGCGGGAGTTAATGAGCAGTTCTTC.

The chain joins TRBV18 to TRBJ1-4, with 8 bases matching TRBD1. Germline-derived CDR1 and CDR2 are KGHSH and LQKENI. This CDR3 spans 14 amino acids. V shed 4 bases, J shed 8 bases, and the junction held 6 bases outside the gene matches. For the CDR3, the DNA is TGTGCCAGCTCACAACGACAGGGGCGGGAAAAACTGTTTTTT. Translation: CASSQRQGREKLFF.

The rearrangement links TRBV14 to TRBJ2-2; D is unclear. CDR3 length: 13 residues. V was cut by 1 base and J by 5 bases, with 5 bases left in between. Germline CDR1 is SGHDN and CDR2 is FVKESK. The DNA of the CDR3 is TGTGCCAGCAGCCAAGCAGTGACCGGGGAGCTGTTTTTT. Translated: CASSQAVTGELFF. The full variable domain, its missing parts supplied by reference TRBV14 and TRBJ2-2, is EAGVTQFPSHSVIEKGQTVTLRCDPISGHDNLYWYRRVMGKEIKFLLHFVKESKQDESGMPNNRFLAERTGGTYSTLKVQPAELEDSGVYFCASSQAVTGELFFGEGSRLTVL.

The chain joins TRBV5-1 to TRBJ2-5; D gene unclear. CDR1 and CDR2 from the germline V gene are SGHRS and YFSETQ. The CDR3 sequence is 14 residues long. Trimming left V 6 bases short and J 1 base short, with 13 bases between. The CDR3 DNA reads as TGCGCCAGCACGGCAAGAGGCGCCCAAGAGACCCAGTACTTC. It is translated as CASTARGAQETQYF.

This clone was counted once. The chain carries TRBV5-1 and TRBJ2-3; a weak D match, TRBD1 (5 bases). The CDR3 runs 16 residues. Germline CDR1 is SGHRS and CDR2 is YFSETQ. V dropped 3 bases and J dropped 3 bases, with 17 bases sitting between them. Here the CDR3 DNA reads TGCGCCAGCAGCTCTTATAGGGGATTAGGGACAGATACGCAGTATTTT. Encoded protein: CASSSYRGLGTDTQYF.

This rearrangement joins TRBV5-6 to TRBJ2-1, with D uncertain. This CDR3 contains 14 residues. In germline, CDR1 is SGHDT, CDR2 YYEEEE. Trimming pared 0 bases from V and 9 bases from J, leaving 13 bases between. The CDR3 loop reads CASSLGRSGGEQFF. CDR3 sequence (DNA): TGTGCCAGCAGCTTGGGCCGGAGTGGTGGTGAGCAGTTCTTC. The full variable domain, in which reference TRBV5-6 and TRBJ2-1 provide the parts outside the CDR3, is DAGVTQSPTHLIKTRGQQVTLRCSPKSGHDTVSWYQQALGQGPQFIFQYYEEEERQRGNFPDRFSGHQFPNYSSELNVNALLLGDSALYLCASSLGRSGGEQFFGPGTRLTVL.

The chain joins TRBV27 to TRBJ2-2; 7 nucleotides line up with TRBD2. CDR1 and CDR2 from the germline V gene are MNHEY and SMNVEV (reference sequence). The CDR3 length is 17 residues. V shed 0 bases and J 1 base; nucleotides not matched to a gene: 5. In DNA, the CDR3 is TGTGCCAGCAGTTTATCGGTCCTAGCGGAGAACACCGGGGAGCTGTTTTTT. It yields the protein CASSLSVLAENTGELFF.

V usage is TRBV29-1 and J usage is TRBJ1-1; D is unresolved. The CDR3 is 15 amino acids. CDR1 and CDR2 from the germline V gene are SQVTM and ANQGSEA. Trimming removed 3 bases at V and 0 bases at J, with 14 bases between. The CDR3 spells CSVELRLVMNTEAFF. In nucleotides, the CDR3 is TGCAGCGTTGAGCTAAGGCTGGTTATGAACACTGAAGCTTTCTTT.

This clone was observed once. The gene calls are TRBV6-5 and TRBJ2-2, with 7 bases matching TRBD1. This CDR3 has 15 amino acids. Germline CDR1 is MNHEY and CDR2 is SVGAGI. V lost 5 bases to trimming and J lost 6 bases; unmatched junction nucleotides: 9. The CDR3 coding sequence is TGTGCCAGCAGTCCCTGGAAGGGGGCATCCGGGGAGCTGTTTTTT. Residues: CASSPWKGASGELFF.

The chain carries TRBV15 and TRBJ2-5; D is possibly TRBD1 (5 bases). From germline, CDR1 is LNHNV and CDR2 YYDKDF (reference sequence). The CDR3 consists of 15 residues. Trimming took off 0 bases at V and 3 bases at J, with 11 bases between the two ends. The CDR3 coding sequence is TGTGCCACCAGCAGAGATTGGGGCGGAAAAGAGACCCAGTACTTC. Its translation is CATSRDWGGKETQYF.

This clone was observed once. The chain carries TRBV10-2 and TRBJ2-1, with TRBD1 identical over 9 bases. Germline CDR1 WSHSY, CDR2 SAAADI. J lost 7 bases, V lost 9 bases, and 4 bases had no gene match. This CDR3 spans 12 amino acids. CDR3 nucleotide sequence: TGCGCCAGTCTACAGGGGGCTAATGAGCAGTTCTTC. It specifies CASLQGANEQFF.

This chain joins TRBV7-6 and TRBJ2-7; D remains unclear. This CDR3 spans 14 amino acids. V was cut by 5 bases and J by 3 bases, with 14 bases left in between. Per the germline V gene, CDR1 is SGHVS and CDR2 is FNYEAQ. For the CDR3, the DNA is TGTGCCAGCAGCCCAACCGCGAAGGACTACGAGCAGTACTTC. It translates to CASSPTAKDYEQYF.

A note on this clone: Other nucleotide sequences in the sample specify the same CDR3. The chain combines TRBV30 with TRBJ2-5; D unresolved. Germline loops: CDR1 GTSNPN, CDR2 SVGIG (reference sequence). This CDR3 contains 13 residues. Trimming pared 0 bases from V and 2 bases from J, leaving 7 bases between. The CDR3 reads CAWSVGLQETQYF. The CDR3 bases are TGTGCCTGGAGTGTAGGGCTGCAAGAGACCCAGTACTTC.